This entry lists 29 T cell receptor beta chains sequenced from one sample in a study of Tregs in tolerant kidney transplant recipients. Measured with immunoSEQ multiplex PCR; TCRdb has only the in-frame clones, and not every one. In the table there are about 60,000 clones, around 90% of which are singletons. The sequencing here drew on CD8+ T cells from blood, taken before the transplant. Source of these receptors: a human donor who received a combined kidney and bone marrow transplant.

This chain connects TRBV19 to TRBJ1-5, with D uncertain. Germline V gene lookup returns CDR1 LNHDA and CDR2 SQIVND (reference sequence). Trimming stripped 1 base from V and 4 bases from J, with 8 bases between. CDR3 length: 14 residues. DNA for the CDR3: TGTGCCAGTAGTATAGTGGGCATTAATCAGCCCCAGCATTTT. This sequence encodes CASSIVGINQPQHF.

The V call is TRBV19, the J call TRBJ1-5; 7 nucleotides line up with TRBD1. Trimming removed 10 bases from V and 5 bases from J; junction bases left unmatched: 5. CDR1 and CDR2 from the germline V gene are LNHDA and SQIVND (reference sequence). The CDR3 length is 12 residues. The CDR3 loop reads CATRQGHQPQHF. CDR3 DNA: TGTGCCACTCGACAGGGCCATCAGCCCCAGCATTTT.

This chain connects TRBV2 to TRBJ1-1; the match to TRBD1 covers 8 bases. This CDR3 is built from 13 residues. Germline V gene sequence: CDR1 SNHLY, CDR2 FYNNEI. Germline trimming cut 5 bases from V and 6 bases from J; bases unmatched to any gene: 5. Here the CDR3 reads CASSKTGVPEAFF. CDR3 in DNA: TGTGCCAGCAGTAAGACAGGGGTTCCTGAAGCTTTCTTT.

V is TRBV9 and J is TRBJ1-4, with 8 nucleotides matching TRBD1. Germline trimming cut 4 bases from V and 6 bases from J; bases unmatched to any gene: 8. This CDR3 contains 15 residues. CDR1 SGDLS and CDR2 YYNGEE come from the germline V gene. CDR3 region: CASSLQGVVDEKLFF. For the CDR3, the DNA is TGTGCCAGCAGCTTACAGGGGGTAGTGGATGAAAAACTGTTTTTT.

The chain is built from TRBV7-9 and TRBJ2-7; weak D call: TRBD1 (5 bases). The length of the CDR3 is 12 residues. Germline CDR1 reads SEHNR; CDR2 reads FQNEAQ (reference sequence). The V end was cut by 1 base, the J end by 5 bases, with 6 bases between. The DNA of the CDR3 is TGTGCCAGCAGCTTAGGACAGAACGAGCAGTACTTC. This translates into CASSLGQNEQYF.

The V gene is TRBV13, the J gene TRBJ2-3; D may be TRBD2 (5 bases). This CDR3 has 13 amino acids. Germline values: CDR1 PRHDT, CDR2 FYEKMQ (reference sequence). Trimming shortened V by 2 bases and J by 3 bases, and 6 bases separated the two germline ends. The CDR3 bases are TGTGCCAGCAGCTTAACGGGAACAGATACGCAGTATTTT. Its translation: CASSLTGTDTQYF.

This clone has just one count. The chain carries TRBV5-4 and TRBJ1-1; 7 bases are shared with TRBD1. Germline V gene data show CDR1 as SGHNT and CDR2 as YYREEE (reference sequence). Trimming took 4 bases from V and 0 from J; bases not matched to a gene: 3. CDR3 length: 14 amino acids. The CDR3 DNA reads TGTGCCAGCAGCCCGACAGGGATGAACACTGAAGCTTTCTTT. Translated, it gives CASSPTGMNTEAFF.

The chain couples TRBV9 to TRBJ1-2, with a possible D match to TRBD1 (6 bases). Germline CDR1 and CDR2: SGDLS and YYNGEE. Trimming stripped 4 bases from V and 0 bases from J, with 19 bases between. The CDR3 loop spans 17 amino acids. The CDR3 coding sequence is TGTGCCAGCAGCCCCTTAGAGTCAGGGGTGGCTAACTATGGCTACACCTTC. Protein product: CASSPLESGVANYGYTF.

The table lists this clone with a count of one. The chain is built from TRBV11-2 and TRBJ1-2; maybe TRBD1 (5 bases). Germline V gene data show CDR1 as SGHAT and CDR2 as FQNNGV. The CDR3 consists of 17 residues. V was shortened by 7 bases and J by 1 base, with 22 bases between the two germline ends. DNA of the CDR3: TGTGCCAGCACCCTTTTACCCACAAGGACACGTAACTATGGCTACACCTTC. This encodes CASTLLPTRTRNYGYTF.

The chain combines TRBV7-3 with TRBJ2-1; maybe TRBD2 (6 bases). Trimming cost V 3 bases and J 0 bases, with 12 bases left between them. There are 16 residues in the CDR3. The germline V gene encodes CDR1 SGHTA and CDR2 FQGTGA. The CDR3 loop is CASSFGRGPSYNEQFF. The CDR3 DNA is TGTGCCAGCAGCTTCGGGCGGGGCCCCTCCTACAATGAGCAGTTCTTC.

The chain uses TRBV30 and TRBJ2-2, with D maybe TRBD2 (6 bases). This CDR3 spans 11 amino acids. V was shortened by 4 bases and J by 8 bases, with 8 bases between the two germline ends. Germline CDR1 is GTSNPN and CDR2 is SVGIG (reference sequence). In DNA, the CDR3 is TGTGCCTGGAACGGGGGTGGGGAGCTGTTTTTT. The encoded protein is CAWNGGGELFF.

V and J are TRBV7-8 and TRBJ1-2; 7 bases agree with TRBD1. Per the germline V gene, CDR1 is SGHVS and CDR2 is FQNEAQ. V shed 5 bases and J 8 bases; nucleotides not matched to a gene: 5. The CDR3 covers 12 residues. This CDR3 reads CASSPDREGYTF. CDR3 DNA: TGTGCCAGCAGCCCCGACAGGGAAGGCTACACCTTC.

As DNA, the CDR3 is TGTGCCAGCAGCTACCGGGGGGGAAGCTATGGCTACACCTTC. Translating gives CASSYRGGSYGYTF. This chain connects TRBV11-3 to TRBJ1-2; D might be TRBD1 (5 bases). CDR1 is SGHNT, CDR2 YENEEA, per germline. V lost 4 bases and J 4 bases, leaving 13 bases between the germline ends. The CDR3 extends over 14 amino acids.

The CDR3 spells CASSLKGSYEQYF. Written as DNA, the CDR3 is TGTGCCAGCAGTTTGAAAGGGAGCTACGAGCAGTACTTC. The gene calls are TRBV27 and TRBJ2-7; TRBD2 is a possible D gene (5 bases). With 3 bases removed from V and 3 bases from J, the gap between germline ends came to 9 bases. CDR1 MNHEY and CDR2 SMNVEV come from the germline V gene (reference sequence). CDR3 length equals 13 residues.

This chain links TRBV9 with TRBJ2-7, with a weak D call TRBD2 (6 bases). The germline V and J ends were trimmed by 4 bases and 3 bases, with 8 bases remaining between them. In germline, CDR1 is SGDLS, CDR2 YYNGEE. There are 12 residues in the CDR3. The CDR3 reads CASSFSGYEQYF. The CDR3 DNA reads TGTGCCAGCAGCTTTAGCGGCTACGAGCAGTACTTC.

The gene calls are TRBV15 and TRBJ2-3; TRBD2 agrees at 9 bases. Trimming at V came to 4 bases and at J to 1 base, leaving 3 bases not matched to a gene. The CDR3 loop spans 15 amino acids. Germline lookup yields CDR1 LNHNV and CDR2 YYDKDF (reference sequence). CDR3 residues: CATSKRGVGTDTQYF. The CDR3 DNA follows: TGTGCCACCAGCAAGCGGGGGGTCGGCACAGATACGCAGTATTTT. Variable domain in full (rest from reference TRBV15 and TRBJ2-3): DAMVIQNPRYQVTQFGKPVTLSCSQTLNHNVMYWYQQKSSQAPKLLFHYYDKDFNNEADTPDNFQSRRPNTSFCFLDIRSPGLGDTAMYLCATSKRGVGTDTQYFGPGTRLTVL.

V and J are TRBV28 and TRBJ2-4; TRBD1 might be the D (6 bases). The germline V gene encodes CDR1 MDHEN and CDR2 SYDVKM. V shed 6 bases and J shed 8 bases, with 17 bases lying between them. This CDR3 has 14 amino acids. CDR3 residues: CASREQGRLDIQYF. The CDR3 coding sequence is TGTGCCAGCAGGGAACAGGGCCGTTTGGACATTCAGTACTTC.

The chain employs TRBV5-1 and TRBJ2-3, with 8 bases that match TRBD1. From germline, CDR1 is SGHRS and CDR2 YFSETQ. The CDR3 has 20 amino acids. The J segment lost 0 bases and the V segment lost 1 base, leaving 16 bases of the junction unmatched. The CDR3 bases are TGCGCCAGCAGCTTGCCAAGGCCCGGACAGGGAATAACTAGCACAGATACGCAGTATTTT. It translates to CASSLPRPGQGITSTDTQYF.

The chain links TRBV7-8 to TRBJ2-1; 8 bases are shared with TRBD2. Germline V lookup: CDR1 SGHVS, CDR2 FQNEAQ. The CDR3 contains 16 residues. Trimming removed 2 bases from V and 10 bases from J; junction bases left unmatched: 13. CDR3 in DNA: TGTGCCAGCAGCTTAAAGACTAGCGCGCCCACGGCGGAGCAGTTCTTC. This encodes CASSLKTSAPTAEQFF.

V usage is TRBV7-6 and J usage is TRBJ1-1; D is perhaps TRBD1 (5 bases). The CDR3 length is 15 residues. Germline assignment: CDR1 SGHVS and CDR2 FNYEAQ. The V and J ends lost 5 bases and 0 bases respectively, with 13 bases between them. The chain's CDR3 is CASSQSGNMNTEAFF. In DNA, the CDR3 is TGTGCCAGCAGCCAATCAGGGAACATGAACACTGAAGCTTTCTTT.

The chain recombines TRBV30 with TRBJ2-2; D is possibly TRBD1 (5 bases). CDR3 length: 16 residues. Germline V CDR1 and CDR2: GTSNPN, SVGIG (reference sequence). Trimming removed 1 base at V and 2 bases at J, with 14 bases between. CDR3 sequence (DNA): TGTGCCTGGAGTGACCCAGACAGAGTAAACACCGGGGAGCTGTTTTTT. This encodes CAWSDPDRVNTGELFF.

The chain links TRBV30 to TRBJ2-7; 10 bases align to TRBD1. The CDR3 sequence is 15 residues long. Per the germline V gene, CDR1 is GTSNPN and CDR2 is SVGIG (reference sequence). Trimming cost V 2 bases and J 1 base; bases outside gene matches: 5. CDR3 nucleotide sequence: TGTGCCTGGAGTCAGGGGACAGGGGCTTCCTACGAGCAGTACTTC. Its translation: CAWSQGTGASYEQYF.

Notes on this clone: Other DNA sequences from this sample encode an identical CDR3 as well. The chain joins TRBV5-6 to TRBJ1-6; 7 bases agree with TRBD1. Trimming cost V 4 bases and J 1 base; bases outside gene matches: 8. Looked up from germline, CDR1 is SGHDT and CDR2 is YYEEEE. The CDR3 sequence is 17 residues long. This CDR3 reads CASSARDRLSYNSPLHF. CDR3 bases: TGTGCCAGCAGCGCCCGGGACAGATTGTCCTATAATTCACCCCTCCACTTT. Based on the CDR3 plus reference TRBV5-6 and TRBJ1-6, the full variable domain is DAGVTQSPTHLIKTRGQQVTLRCSPKSGHDTVSWYQQALGQGPQFIFQYYEEEERQRGNFPDRFSGHQFPNYSSELNVNALLLGDSALYLCASSARDRLSYNSPLHFGNGTRLTVT.

As for this clone: This same CDR3 is encoded by further DNA sequences in the sample. The gene calls are TRBV9 and TRBJ2-5, with a possible D match to TRBD2 (6 bases). Germline assignment: CDR1 SGDLS and CDR2 YYNGEE. CDR3 length: 14 residues. Trimming removed 2 bases at V and 4 bases at J, with 12 bases between. CDR3 protein: CASSVGGRGETQYF. The CDR3, as DNA: TGTGCCAGCAGCGTCGGGGGTAGGGGAGAGACCCAGTACTTC.

The V gene is TRBV5-5, the J gene TRBJ2-1, with 16 bases identical to TRBD2. The CDR3 runs to 17 residues. V gave up 4 bases and J gave up 2 bases; unmatched junction bases: 3. From germline, CDR1 is SGHKS and CDR2 YYEKEE (reference sequence). The CDR3, as DNA: TGTGCCAGCAGCCCGGGACTAGCGGGGGGGCCCTACAATGAGCAGTTCTTC. This gives the protein CASSPGLAGGPYNEQFF.

J is TRBJ2-7 and V is TRBV30; 9 nucleotides agree with TRBD1. This CDR3 has 14 amino acids. Germline V gene data show CDR1 as GTSNPN and CDR2 as SVGIG (reference sequence). Trimming cost V 2 bases and J 6 bases; bases outside gene matches: 8. CDR3 sequence (DNA): TGTGCCTGGAGTTCCGGGACAGGGAATGTCGAGCAGTACTTC. This gives the protein CAWSSGTGNVEQYF.

The V and J genes are TRBV6-1 and TRBJ2-1; D not certain. Germline V lookup: CDR1 MNHNS, CDR2 SASEGT. The CDR3 has 13 amino acids. The V end lost 4 bases, the J end lost 4 bases, and 8 bases lay between the germline ends. In nucleotides, the CDR3 is TGTGCCAGCAGTGGTCTCTTTTACAATGAGCAGTTCTTC. It specifies CASSGLFYNEQFF.

The chain has TRBV6-6 and TRBJ1-2, with D maybe TRBD1 (6 bases). From germline, CDR1 is MNHNY and CDR2 SVGAGI (reference sequence). The CDR3 totals 13 residues. V was cut by 7 bases and J by 3 bases, with 12 bases left in between. CDR3 residues: CASTSQGYYGYTF. The CDR3 DNA is TGTGCCAGCACCTCCCAGGGGTACTATGGCTACACCTTC.

The rearrangement uses TRBV5-1 and TRBJ2-6; D is unresolved. This CDR3 has 14 residues. CDR1 is SGHRS and CDR2 is YFSETQ in the germline V gene. Trimming took 4 bases from V and 1 from J, leaving 6 bases between them. The CDR3 reads CASSPGSGANVLTF. CDR3 nucleotide sequence: TGCGCCAGCAGCCCCGGTTCTGGGGCCAACGTCCTGACTTTC. The full variable domain, rest sourced from reference TRBV5-1 and TRBJ2-6, is KAGVTQTPRYLIKTRGQQVTLSCSPISGHRSVSWYQQTPGQGLQFLFEYFSETQRNKGNFPGRFSGRQFSNSRSEMNVSTLELGDSALYLCASSPGSGANVLTFGAGSRLTVL.